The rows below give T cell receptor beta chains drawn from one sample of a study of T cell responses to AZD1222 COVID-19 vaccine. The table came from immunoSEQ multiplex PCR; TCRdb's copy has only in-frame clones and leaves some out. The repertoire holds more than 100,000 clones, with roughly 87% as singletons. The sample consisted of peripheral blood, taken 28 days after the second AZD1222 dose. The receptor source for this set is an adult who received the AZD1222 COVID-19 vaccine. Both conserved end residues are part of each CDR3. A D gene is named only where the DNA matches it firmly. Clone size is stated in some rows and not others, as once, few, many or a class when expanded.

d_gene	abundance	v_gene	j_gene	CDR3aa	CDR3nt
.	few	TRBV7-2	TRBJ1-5	CASSLGRGGGDQPQHF	TGTGCCAGCAGCTTAGGAAGGGGAGGGGGGGATCAGCCCCAGCATTTT
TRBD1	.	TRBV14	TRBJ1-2	CASSRGQGGSYGYTF	TGTGCCAGCAGCCGAGGACAGGGCGGCAGCTATGGCTACACCTTC
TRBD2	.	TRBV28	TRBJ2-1	CASTTAGGRYNEQFF	TGTGCCAGCACTACAGCGGGGGGTAGGTACAATGAGCAGTTCTTC
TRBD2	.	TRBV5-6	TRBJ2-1	CASSLDSGVYNEQFF	TGTGCCAGCAGCTTGGATAGCGGGGTCTACAATGAGCAGTTCTTC
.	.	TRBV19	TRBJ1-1	CASSMGYTEAFF	TGTGCCAGTAGTATGGGCTACACTGAAGCTTTCTTT
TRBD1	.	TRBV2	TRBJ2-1	CASRRDRGFNEQFF	TGTGCCAGCAGGAGGGACAGGGGGTTCAATGAGCAGTTCTTC
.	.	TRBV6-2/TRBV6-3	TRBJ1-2	CASSSLNRVGYTF	TGTGCCAGCAGTTCCCTTAACAGGGTTGGCTACACCTTC
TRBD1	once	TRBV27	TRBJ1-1	CASSYSGQGGTEAFF	TGTGCCAGCAGTTATTCGGGACAGGGAGGCACTGAAGCTTTCTTT
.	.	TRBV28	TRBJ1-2	CASTTGFNYGYTF	TGTGCCAGCACTACAGGGTTTAACTATGGCTACACCTTC
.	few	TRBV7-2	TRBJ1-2	CASSLSRTFHGYTF	TGTGCCAGCAGCTTAAGCCGGACGTTCCATGGCTACACCTTC
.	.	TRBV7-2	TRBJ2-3	CASSLAGLREGDFVDTQYF	TGTGCCAGCAGCTTAGCCGGCCTCCGAGAGGGGGACTTTGTAGATACGCAGTATTTT
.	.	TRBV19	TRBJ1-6	CASSIQILNNSPLHF	TGTGCCAGTAGTATTCAGATTTTAAATAATTCACCCCTCCACTTT
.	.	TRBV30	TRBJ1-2	CAWSVNSVGYTF	TGTGCCTGGAGTGTAAACTCAGTAGGCTACACCTTC
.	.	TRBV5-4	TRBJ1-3	CASSLSRGVSGNTIYF	TGTGCCAGCAGCTTGAGTCGGGGAGTCTCTGGAAACACCATATATTTT
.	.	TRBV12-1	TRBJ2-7	CASSSLLGRACSTEQYF	TGTGCCAGCAGCTCCCTCCTGGGTCGGGCTTGTTCTACCGAGCAGTACTTC
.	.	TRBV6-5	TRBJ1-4	CASSYLNRVGEKLFF	TGTGCCAGCAGTTACCTCAACAGGGTAGGGGAAAAACTGTTTTTT
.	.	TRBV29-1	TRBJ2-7	CSALVPAGKYF	TGCAGCGCTCTAGTCCCGGCCGGGAAGTACTTC
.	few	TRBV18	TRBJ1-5	CASSLDSNQPQHF	TGTGCCAGCTCCCTGGACAGCAATCAGCCCCAGCATTTT
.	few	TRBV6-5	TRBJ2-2	CASSTIGELFF	TGTGCCAGCAGTACGATCGGGGAGCTGTTTTTT
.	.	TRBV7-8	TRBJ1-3	CASSRGQTGNTIYF	TGTGCCAGCAGCCGAGGACAGACTGGAAACACCATATATTTT
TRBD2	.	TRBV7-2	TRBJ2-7	CASSQFGLAVSYEQYF	TGTGCCAGCAGCCAATTCGGACTAGCTGTCTCCTACGAGCAGTACTTC
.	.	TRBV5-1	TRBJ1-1	CASYSGGTGNTEAFF	TGCGCCAGCTATAGTGGGGGGACGGGGAACACTGAAGCTTTCTTT
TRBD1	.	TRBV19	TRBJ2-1	CASSIRGPYFGEQFF	TGTGCCAGTAGTATTAGGGGGCCCTACTTTGGAGAGCAGTTCTTC
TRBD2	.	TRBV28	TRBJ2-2	CASSHGGGNTGELFF	TGTGCCAGCAGCCATGGCGGGGGTAACACCGGGGAGCTGTTTTTT
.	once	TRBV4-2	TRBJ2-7	CASSHGAERSYEQYF	TGTGCCAGCAGCCACGGAGCGGAGCGTTCCTACGAGCAGTACTTC
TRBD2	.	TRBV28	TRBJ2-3	CASSNQRLAGGGNTQYF	TGTGCCAGCAGCAACCAGAGACTAGCGGGGGGCGGAAATACGCAGTATTTT
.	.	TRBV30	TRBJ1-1	CAWRRLGAMNTEAFF	TGTGCCTGGAGGCGGCTCGGGGCCATGAACACTGAAGCTTTCTTT
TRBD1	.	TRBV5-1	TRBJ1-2	CASSGTGDFDGYTF	TGCGCCAGCAGCGGAACAGGGGATTTTGATGGCTACACCTTC
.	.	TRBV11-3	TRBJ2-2	CASSLGDSGGELFF	TGTGCCAGCAGCTTAGGTGACTCTGGTGGGGAGCTGTTTTTT
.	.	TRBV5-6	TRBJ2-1	CASSLPRGGSYNEQFF	TGTGCCAGCAGCTTACCGCGGGGCGGCTCCTACAATGAGCAGTTCTTC
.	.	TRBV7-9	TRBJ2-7	CASTFRMGDEQYF	TGTGCCAGCACCTTCAGGATGGGCGACGAGCAGTACTTC
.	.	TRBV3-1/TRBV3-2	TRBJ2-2	CASSPSGTGELFF	TGTGCCAGCAGCCCGTCGGGCACCGGGGAGCTGTTTTTT
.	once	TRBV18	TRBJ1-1	CASSVVSLGEAFF	TGTGCCAGCTCGGTCGTTTCCCTGGGTGAAGCTTTCTTT
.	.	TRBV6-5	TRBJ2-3	CASSYSSTGSTDTQYF	TGTGCCAGCAGTTACTCCTCAACAGGGAGCACAGATACGCAGTATTTT
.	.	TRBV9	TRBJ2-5	CASSEGLGQSKETQYF	TGTGCCAGCAGCGAGGGTTTGGGGCAGTCAAAGGAGACCCAGTACTTC
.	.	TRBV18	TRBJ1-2	CASSPDGAQYGYTF	TGTGCCAGCTCCCCTGATGGGGCGCAGTATGGCTACACCTTC
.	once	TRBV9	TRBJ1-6	CASSAMTSGDNSPLHF	TGTGCCAGCAGCGCAATGACGTCGGGGGATAATTCACCCCTCCACTTT
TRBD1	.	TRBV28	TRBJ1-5	CASSLSGTDYSNQPQHF	TGTGCCAGCAGTCTTTCTGGGACAGATTATAGCAATCAGCCCCAGCATTTT